The 21 T cell receptor beta chains presented below share a single source sample, sequenced in a study of glioma-infiltrating T cells after dendritic cell vaccination. Regarding time point: after dendritic cell vaccination, including at tumor progression/relapse. The protocol was immunoSEQ multiplex PCR, while the TCRdb copy is restricted to in-frame clones and leaves out a portion. This sample has roughly 60,000 clones, with approximately 89% found just once. This specimen was blood, taken after dendritic cell vaccination. The receptors shown here come from a human donor with glioblastoma.

As DNA, the CDR3 is TGTGCCAGCAGCTTTGAAACGGGGAACACTGAAGCTTTCTTT. Translating gives CASSFETGNTEAFF. This sequence joins TRBV11-3 and TRBJ1-1; no clear D gene. There are 14 residues in the CDR3. The V and J ends lost 3 bases and 1 base respectively, with 9 bases between them. The germline CDR1 and CDR2 sequences are SGHNT and YENEEA. Looking up the rest from reference TRBV11-3 and TRBJ1-1 gives the full variable domain: EAGVVQSPRYKIIEKKQPVAFWCNPISGHNTLYWYLQNLGQGPELLIRYENEEAVDDSQLPKDRFSAERLKGVDSTLKIQPAELGDSAVYLCASSFETGNTEAFFGQGTRLTVV.

V and J are TRBV11-2 and TRBJ2-5; TRBD2 matches at 8 bases. CDR1 SGHAT and CDR2 FQNNGV come from the germline V gene. The V segment lost 3 bases and the J segment 5 bases; nucleotides outside the gene matches: 11. The CDR3 covers 16 residues. The CDR3 nucleotides are TGTGCCAGCAGCTTGGGGGCGGGAGGTCTCAGGGAGACCCAGTACTTC. Translated: CASSLGAGGLRETQYF.

This chain links TRBV5-1 with TRBJ2-5; TRBD1 is a possible D gene (5 bases). The CDR3 consists of 13 residues. V was shortened by 3 bases and J by 2 bases, with 8 bases between the two germline ends. Germline CDR1 is SGHRS and CDR2 is YFSETQ. The DNA for the CDR3 is TGCGCCAGCAGCTCCGCAGGGCAAGAGACCCAGTACTTC. It specifies CASSSAGQETQYF.

V and J are TRBV9 and TRBJ1-1; the match to TRBD1 covers 9 bases. V lost 2 bases to trimming and J lost 0 bases; unmatched junction nucleotides: 5. Germline V gene lookup returns CDR1 SGDLS and CDR2 YYNGEE. The CDR3 is 16 amino acids. The DNA of the CDR3 is TGTGCCAGCAGCGTCGGGACAGGGTATTTGAACACTGAAGCTTTCTTT. It yields the protein CASSVGTGYLNTEAFF.

The V and J genes are TRBV6-6 and TRBJ1-5; 7 bases align to TRBD1. Germline V CDR1 and CDR2: MNHNY, SVGAGI (reference sequence). The V segment lost 4 bases and the J segment 7 bases; nucleotides outside the gene matches: 10. CDR3 length: 15 residues. The CDR3 DNA reads TGTGCCAGCAGTTGGGGCAGACAGGGCGGGCAGCCCCAGCATTTT. As protein: CASSWGRQGGQPQHF.

The V call is TRBV5-4, the J call TRBJ2-7; TRBD1 is a possible D gene (6 bases). Looked up from germline, CDR1 is SGHNT and CDR2 is YYREEE (reference sequence). V was shortened by 10 bases and J by 7 bases, with 21 bases between the two germline ends. The CDR3 runs 13 residues. The CDR3 coding sequence is TGTGCCGGCTCCGGCAGGGGAGAGTATGAGCAGTACTTC. Residues: CAGSGRGEYEQYF.

V gene TRBV9 combines with J gene TRBJ2-7; 8 bases map to TRBD1. J lost 5 bases, V lost 0 bases, and 7 bases had no gene match. This CDR3 has 15 amino acids. Germline CDR1 reads SGDLS; CDR2 reads YYNGEE. CDR3 sequence (DNA): TGTGCCAGCAGCGTAGGGACAGGGTTCGTAAACGAGCAGTACTTC. It translates to CASSVGTGFVNEQYF.

The chain couples TRBV14 to TRBJ2-7; D is perhaps TRBD1 (6 bases). The CDR3 is 16 residues long. Trimming removed 5 bases from V and 2 bases from J, with 19 bases in between. Germline values: CDR1 SGHDN, CDR2 FVKESK. This chain's CDR3 is CASSSPSQGRTYEQYF. CDR3 DNA sequence: TGTGCCAGCAGCTCGCCATCACAGGGTAGGACCTACGAGCAGTACTTC.

This chain links TRBV11-1 with TRBJ2-2; D possibly corresponds to TRBD1 (5 bases). CDR1 and CDR2 from the germline V gene are SGHAT and FQDESV (reference sequence). V lost 4 bases, J lost 5 bases, and 14 bases lay in between. The CDR3 length is 15 residues. The CDR3: CASSSGQGWTGELFF. The CDR3, as DNA: TGTGCCAGCAGCTCTGGGCAGGGTTGGACCGGGGAGCTGTTTTTT.

The V call is TRBV7-9, the J call TRBJ1-5; D remains ambiguous. Trimming removed 2 bases from V and 0 bases from J, with 5 bases in between. The CDR3 consists of 14 residues. Germline V gene lookup returns CDR1 SEHNR and CDR2 FQNEAQ (reference sequence). CDR3 nucleotide sequence: TGTGCCAGCAGCTTAACAGATAGCAATCAGCCCCAGCATTTT. Protein product: CASSLTDSNQPQHF.

The V gene is TRBV6-5, the J gene TRBJ2-7; 9 nucleotides agree with TRBD1. The ends lost 4 bases at V and 1 base at J; junction bases unmatched: 8. The germline V gene has CDR1 MNHEY and CDR2 SVGAGI. CDR3 size: 16 residues. DNA of the CDR3: TGTGCCAGCAGTTCCCCCGGGACAGGGAATTCCTACGAGCAGTACTTC. Translation: CASSSPGTGNSYEQYF.

The rearrangement links TRBV5-1 to TRBJ2-3, with TRBD1 matching over 7 bases. The J segment lost 1 base and the V segment lost 4 bases, leaving 6 bases of the junction unmatched. CDR3 length: 15 amino acids. CDR1 and CDR2 (germline): SGHRS, YFSETQ. The CDR3 region is CASSRADRGTDTQYF. The CDR3 DNA reads as TGCGCCAGCAGCCGAGCTGACAGGGGCACAGATACGCAGTATTTT. Looking up the rest from reference TRBV5-1 and TRBJ2-3 gives the full variable domain: KAGVTQTPRYLIKTRGQQVTLSCSPISGHRSVSWYQQTPGQGLQFLFEYFSETQRNKGNFPGRFSGRQFSNSRSEMNVSTLELGDSALYLCASSRADRGTDTQYFGPGTRLTVL.

The chain's CDR3 is CASSLSGGDTQYF. For the CDR3, the DNA is TGTGCCAGCAGCTTATCGGGTGGGGATACGCAGTATTTT. This chain joins TRBV7-9 and TRBJ2-3, with D unresolved. The V gene's germline CDR1 is SEHNR and CDR2 FQNEAQ (reference sequence). Trimming removed 2 bases from V and 6 bases from J, with 9 bases in between. The CDR3 has 13 residues.

The rearrangement links TRBV18 to TRBJ2-6; 7 nucleotides agree with TRBD1. The trim removed 4 bases at V and 4 bases at J, leaving 7 bases unmatched. The length of the CDR3 is 16 residues. Germline V gene sequence: CDR1 KGHSH, CDR2 LQKENI. CDR3: CASSRDTGAGANVLTF. In nucleotides, the CDR3 is TGTGCCAGCTCACGTGATACAGGGGCCGGGGCCAACGTCCTGACTTTC.

The rearrangement joins TRBV7-9 to TRBJ1-4, with a possible D match to TRBD1 (6 bases). Germline V gene lookup returns CDR1 SEHNR and CDR2 FQNEAQ (reference sequence). V lost 4 bases, J lost 0 bases, and 12 bases lay in between. This CDR3 contains 16 residues. CDR3: CASSSQGSATNEKLFF. The CDR3 coding sequence is TGTGCCAGCAGCTCTCAGGGGTCTGCAACTAATGAAAAACTGTTTTTT.

The CDR3 DNA sequence: TGTGCCAGCAGCTTAAAACGGTTTGGCCCCCCGAATTTCCGGGACAGTCCAGGGGGGCAGTACTTC. Residues: CASSLKRFGPPNFRDSPGGQYF. The chain links TRBV7-8 to TRBJ2-5; D perhaps matches TRBD1 (7 bases). Looked up from germline, CDR1 is SGHVS and CDR2 is FQNEAQ. The CDR3 length is 22 residues. The germline V and J ends were trimmed by 2 bases and 11 bases, with 42 bases remaining between them.

The chain is built from TRBV5-1 and TRBJ1-2; D gene ambiguous. The germline V gene encodes CDR1 SGHRS and CDR2 YFSETQ. The CDR3 loop spans 14 amino acids. Deletions cut 0 bases from V and 5 bases from J, with 11 bases between. CDR3 in amino acids: CASSLGEGGYGYTF. CDR3 nucleotides: TGCGCCAGCAGCTTGGGGGAAGGCGGGTATGGCTACACCTTC.

The genes are TRBV20-1 and TRBJ1-1; no reliable D call. Trimming stripped 3 bases from V and 1 base from J, with 3 bases between. Looked up from germline, CDR1 is DFQATT and CDR2 is SNEGSKA (reference sequence). The CDR3 sequence is 11 residues long. In DNA form, the CDR3 reads TGCAGTGCTAGCAGGAACACTGAAGCTTTCTTT. Its translation is CSASRNTEAFF.

The gene calls are TRBV4-1 and TRBJ2-1, with TRBD2 identical over 10 bases. The V gene end was trimmed by 3 bases and the J gene end by 6 bases; junction bases not matched to a gene: 8. The CDR3 is made up of 16 amino acids. CDR1 MGHRA and CDR2 YSYEKL come from the germline V gene. The CDR3 protein is CASSQPSGRASNEQFF. In nucleotides, the CDR3 is TGCGCCAGCAGCCAGCCAAGCGGGAGGGCCTCCAATGAGCAGTTCTTC.

This clone showed up just a few times. V usage is TRBV13 and J usage is TRBJ1-1; maybe TRBD1 (5 bases). This CDR3 spans 13 amino acids. Germline V gives CDR1 PRHDT, CDR2 FYEKMQ (reference sequence). Trimming stripped 1 base from V and 8 bases from J, with 11 bases between. This CDR3 reads CASSLEQAGEAFF. The CDR3 DNA reads TGTGCCAGCAGCTTAGAACAGGCGGGGGAAGCTTTCTTT.

This clone was detected a few times. V gene TRBV4-1 combines with J gene TRBJ2-5; D might be TRBD1 (5 bases). In germline, CDR1 is MGHRA, CDR2 YSYEKL. This CDR3 has 14 residues. The germline V and J ends were trimmed by 3 bases and 1 base, with 9 bases remaining between them. In DNA form, the CDR3 reads TGCGCCAGCAGCCAGCAGGGTAGCCAAGAGACCCAGTACTTC. This encodes CASSQQGSQETQYF.